This T cell receptor (beta chain) was sequenced during a study of control samples from healthy donors and cancer patients. This clone appeared a single time. Measured with immunoSEQ multiplex PCR; TCRdb has only the in-frame clones, and not every one. The repertoire holds 150,000 to 200,000 clones, with under 95% as singletons. V dropped 1 base and J dropped 9 bases, with 12 bases sitting between them. The CDR3 contains 13 residues. What was sequenced was blood. This clonotype was obtained from a woman aged 18-29 years in good health. The chain uses TRBV12-3 or TRBV12-4 and TRBJ1-1; the D is unclear. The CDR3 DNA reads TGTGCCAGCAGTTTAGGGCAATGGCGCCAAGCTTTCTTT. It yields the protein CASSLGQWRQAFF.